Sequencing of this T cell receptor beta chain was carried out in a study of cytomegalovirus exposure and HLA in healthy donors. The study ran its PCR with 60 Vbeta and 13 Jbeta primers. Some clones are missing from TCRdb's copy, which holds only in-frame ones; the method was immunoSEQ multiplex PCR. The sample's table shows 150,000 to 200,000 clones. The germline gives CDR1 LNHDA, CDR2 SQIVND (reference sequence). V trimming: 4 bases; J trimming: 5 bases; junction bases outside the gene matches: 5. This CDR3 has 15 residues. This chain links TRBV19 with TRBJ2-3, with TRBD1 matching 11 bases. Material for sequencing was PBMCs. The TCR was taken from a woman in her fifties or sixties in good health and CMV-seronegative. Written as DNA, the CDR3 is TGTGCCAGTAGTACCGGGACAGGGGGAAAAGATACGCAGTATTTT. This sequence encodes CASSTGTGGKDTQYF.